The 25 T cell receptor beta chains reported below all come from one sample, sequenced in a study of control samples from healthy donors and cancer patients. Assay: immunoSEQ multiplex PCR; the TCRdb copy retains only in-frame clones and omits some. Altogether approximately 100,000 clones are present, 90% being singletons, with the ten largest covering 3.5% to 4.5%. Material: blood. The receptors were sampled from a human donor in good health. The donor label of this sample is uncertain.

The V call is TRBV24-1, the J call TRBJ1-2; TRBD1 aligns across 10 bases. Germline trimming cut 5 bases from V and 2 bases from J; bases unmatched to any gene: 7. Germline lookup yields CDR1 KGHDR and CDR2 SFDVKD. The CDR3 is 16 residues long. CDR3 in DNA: TGTGCCACCAGTGTCGGGAGGACAGGGGGAAACTATGGCTACACCTTC. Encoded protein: CATSVGRTGGNYGYTF.

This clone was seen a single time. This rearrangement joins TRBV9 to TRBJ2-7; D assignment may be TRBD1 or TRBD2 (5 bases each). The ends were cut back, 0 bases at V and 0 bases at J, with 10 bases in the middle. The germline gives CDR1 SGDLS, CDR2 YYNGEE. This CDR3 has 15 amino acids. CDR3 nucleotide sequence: TGTGCCAGCAGCGTAGCCCCGGGGACCTCCTACGAGCAGTACTTC. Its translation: CASSVAPGTSYEQYF.

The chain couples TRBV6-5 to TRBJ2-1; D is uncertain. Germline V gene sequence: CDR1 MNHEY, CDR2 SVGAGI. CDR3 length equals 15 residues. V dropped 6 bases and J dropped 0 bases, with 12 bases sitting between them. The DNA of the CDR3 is TGTGCCAGCAGCCTGGATACGAGCTCCTACAATGAGCAGTTCTTC. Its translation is CASSLDTSSYNEQFF.

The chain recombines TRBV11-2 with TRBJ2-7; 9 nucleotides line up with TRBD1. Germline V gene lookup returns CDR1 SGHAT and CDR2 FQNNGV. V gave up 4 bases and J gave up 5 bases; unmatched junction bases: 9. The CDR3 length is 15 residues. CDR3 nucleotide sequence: TGTGCCAGCAGCTCCGGACAGGGGAATTTCAACGAGCAGTACTTC. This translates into CASSSGQGNFNEQYF.

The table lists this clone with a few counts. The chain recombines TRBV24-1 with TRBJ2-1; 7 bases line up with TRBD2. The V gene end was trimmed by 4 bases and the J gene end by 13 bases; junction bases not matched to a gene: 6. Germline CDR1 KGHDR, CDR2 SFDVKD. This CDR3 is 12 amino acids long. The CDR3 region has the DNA TGTGCCACCAGTGAGGCCGGGACTATCCAGTTCTTC. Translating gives CATSEAGTIQFF.

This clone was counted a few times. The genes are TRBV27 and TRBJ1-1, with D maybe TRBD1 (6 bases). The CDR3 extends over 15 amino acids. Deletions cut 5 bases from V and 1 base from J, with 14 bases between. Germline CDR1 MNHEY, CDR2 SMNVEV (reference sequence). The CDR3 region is CASSPRGGGNTEAFF. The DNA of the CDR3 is TGTGCCAGCAGTCCCCGGGGAGGGGGGAACACTGAAGCTTTCTTT.

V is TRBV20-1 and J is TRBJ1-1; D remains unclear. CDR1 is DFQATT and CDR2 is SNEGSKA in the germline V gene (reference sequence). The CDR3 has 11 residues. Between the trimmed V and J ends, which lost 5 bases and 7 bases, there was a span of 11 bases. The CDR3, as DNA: TGCAGTGCTCCGAAAGAGGTTGAAGCTTTCTTT. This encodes CSAPKEVEAFF.

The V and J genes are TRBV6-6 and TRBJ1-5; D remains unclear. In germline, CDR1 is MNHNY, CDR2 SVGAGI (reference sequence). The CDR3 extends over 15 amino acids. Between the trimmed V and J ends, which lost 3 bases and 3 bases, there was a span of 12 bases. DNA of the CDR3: TGTGCCAGCAGTTATGTCGCGGGCCCCAATCAGCCCCAGCATTTT. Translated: CASSYVAGPNQPQHF.

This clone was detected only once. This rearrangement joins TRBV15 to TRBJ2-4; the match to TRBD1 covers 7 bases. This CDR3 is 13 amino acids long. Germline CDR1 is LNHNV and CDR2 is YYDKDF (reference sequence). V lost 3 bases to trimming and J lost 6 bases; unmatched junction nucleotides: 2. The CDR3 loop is CATSSGTVNIQYF. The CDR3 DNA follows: TGTGCCACCAGCAGCGGGACAGTAAACATTCAGTACTTC.

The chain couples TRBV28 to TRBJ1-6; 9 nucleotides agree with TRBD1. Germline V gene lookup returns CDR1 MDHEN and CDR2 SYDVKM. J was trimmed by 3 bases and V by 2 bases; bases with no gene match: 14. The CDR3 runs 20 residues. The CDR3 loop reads CASSLGPDRDRDNYNSPLHF. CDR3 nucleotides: TGTGCCAGCAGTTTAGGTCCCGATCGGGACAGGGACAACTATAATTCACCCCTCCACTTT.

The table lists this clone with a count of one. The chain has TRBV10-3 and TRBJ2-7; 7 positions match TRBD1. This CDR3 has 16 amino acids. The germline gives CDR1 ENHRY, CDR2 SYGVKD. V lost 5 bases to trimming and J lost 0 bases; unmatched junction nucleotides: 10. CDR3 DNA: TGTGCCATCAGTTCGAGACAGGGAACACCCTCCTACGAGCAGTACTTC. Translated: CAISSRQGTPSYEQYF.

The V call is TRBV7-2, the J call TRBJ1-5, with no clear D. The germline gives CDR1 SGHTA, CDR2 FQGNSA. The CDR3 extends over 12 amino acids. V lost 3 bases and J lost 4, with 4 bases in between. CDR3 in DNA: TGTGCCAGCAGCTTGGGGAATCAGCCCCAGCATTTT. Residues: CASSLGNQPQHF.

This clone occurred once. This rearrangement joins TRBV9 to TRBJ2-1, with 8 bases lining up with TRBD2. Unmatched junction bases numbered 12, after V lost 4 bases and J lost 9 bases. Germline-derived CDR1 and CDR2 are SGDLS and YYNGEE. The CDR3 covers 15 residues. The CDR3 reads CASSPGTRSFSEQFF. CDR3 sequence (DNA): TGTGCCAGCAGCCCAGGGACTAGGAGTTTCAGTGAGCAGTTCTTC.

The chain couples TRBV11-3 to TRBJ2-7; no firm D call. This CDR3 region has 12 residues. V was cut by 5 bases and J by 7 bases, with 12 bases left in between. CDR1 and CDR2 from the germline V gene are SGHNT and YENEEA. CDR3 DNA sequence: TGTGCCAGCAGCCCAGGAACTGAAGAGCAGTACTTC. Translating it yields CASSPGTEEQYF.

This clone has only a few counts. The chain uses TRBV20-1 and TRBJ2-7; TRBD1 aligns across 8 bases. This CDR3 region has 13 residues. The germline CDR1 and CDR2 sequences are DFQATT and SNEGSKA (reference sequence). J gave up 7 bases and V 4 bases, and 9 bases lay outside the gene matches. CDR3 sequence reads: CSAIDRGSGEQYF. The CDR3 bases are TGCAGTGCTATTGACAGGGGCTCGGGGGAGCAGTACTTC.

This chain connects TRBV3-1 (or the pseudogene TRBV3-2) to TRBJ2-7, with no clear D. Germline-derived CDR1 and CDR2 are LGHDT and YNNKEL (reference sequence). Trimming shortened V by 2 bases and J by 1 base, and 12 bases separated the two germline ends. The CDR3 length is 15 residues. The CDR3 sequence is CASSQSDLGSYEQYF. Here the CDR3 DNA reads TGTGCCAGCAGCCAATCGGACCTTGGGTCCTACGAGCAGTACTTC.

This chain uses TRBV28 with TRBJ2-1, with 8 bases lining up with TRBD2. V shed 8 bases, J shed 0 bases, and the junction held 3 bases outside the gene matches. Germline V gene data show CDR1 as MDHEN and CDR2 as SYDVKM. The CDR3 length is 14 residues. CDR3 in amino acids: CASGGGSSYNEQFF. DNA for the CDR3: TGTGCCAGCGGCGGGGGGAGCTCCTACAATGAGCAGTTCTTC.

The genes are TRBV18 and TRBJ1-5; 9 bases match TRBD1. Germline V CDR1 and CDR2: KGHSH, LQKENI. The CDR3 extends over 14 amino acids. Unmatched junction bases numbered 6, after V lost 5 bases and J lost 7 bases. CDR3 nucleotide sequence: TGTGCCAGCTCAGCTGACAGGGGGACCCAGCCCCAGCATTTT. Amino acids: CASSADRGTQPQHF.

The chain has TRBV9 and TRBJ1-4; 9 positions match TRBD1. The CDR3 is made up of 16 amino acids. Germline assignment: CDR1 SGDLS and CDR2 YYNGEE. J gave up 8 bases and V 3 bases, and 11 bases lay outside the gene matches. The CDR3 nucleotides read TGTGCCAGCAGCGCCAAAAACGGGACAGGGAGCGAAAAACTGTTTTTT. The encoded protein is CASSAKNGTGSEKLFF.

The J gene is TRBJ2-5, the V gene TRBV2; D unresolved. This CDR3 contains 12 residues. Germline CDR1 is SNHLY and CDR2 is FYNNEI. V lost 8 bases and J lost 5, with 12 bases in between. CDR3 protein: CASSVRMETQYF. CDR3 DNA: TGTGCCAGCTCTGTAAGGATGGAGACCCAGTACTTC.

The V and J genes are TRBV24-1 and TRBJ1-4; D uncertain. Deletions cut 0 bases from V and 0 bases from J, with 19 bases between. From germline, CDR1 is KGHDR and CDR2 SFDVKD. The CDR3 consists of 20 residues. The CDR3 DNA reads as TGTGCCACCAGTGATTTGATAGGCAGGTTTCGTGTTGCAACTAATGAAAAACTGTTTTTT. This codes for CATSDLIGRFRVATNEKLFF.

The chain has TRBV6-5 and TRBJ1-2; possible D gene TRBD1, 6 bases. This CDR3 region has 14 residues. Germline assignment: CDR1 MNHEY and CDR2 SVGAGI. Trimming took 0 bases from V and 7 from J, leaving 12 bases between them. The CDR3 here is CASSYSAGEFGYTF. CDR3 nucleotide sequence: TGTGCCAGCAGTTACTCGGCAGGGGAATTTGGCTACACCTTC.

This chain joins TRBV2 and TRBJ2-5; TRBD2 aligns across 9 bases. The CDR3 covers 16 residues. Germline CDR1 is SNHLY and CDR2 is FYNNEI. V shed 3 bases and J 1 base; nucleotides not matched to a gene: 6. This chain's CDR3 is CASSEVAGVSQETQYF. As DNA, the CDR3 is TGTGCCAGCAGTGAGGTAGCGGGGGTCTCCCAAGAGACCCAGTACTTC.

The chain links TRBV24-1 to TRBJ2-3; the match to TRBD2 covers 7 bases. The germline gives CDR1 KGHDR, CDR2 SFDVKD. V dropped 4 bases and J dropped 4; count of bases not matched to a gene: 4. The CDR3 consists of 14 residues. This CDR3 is CATSDPGLSDTQYF. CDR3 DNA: TGTGCCACCAGTGACCCGGGACTATCAGATACGCAGTATTTT.

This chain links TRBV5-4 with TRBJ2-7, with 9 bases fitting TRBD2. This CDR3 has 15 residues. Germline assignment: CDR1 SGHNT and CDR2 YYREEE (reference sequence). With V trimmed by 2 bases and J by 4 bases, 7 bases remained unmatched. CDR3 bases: TGTGCCAGCAGCTTTAGCGGGGGTCCTTGGTACGAGCAGTACTTC. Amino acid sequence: CASSFSGGPWYEQYF.